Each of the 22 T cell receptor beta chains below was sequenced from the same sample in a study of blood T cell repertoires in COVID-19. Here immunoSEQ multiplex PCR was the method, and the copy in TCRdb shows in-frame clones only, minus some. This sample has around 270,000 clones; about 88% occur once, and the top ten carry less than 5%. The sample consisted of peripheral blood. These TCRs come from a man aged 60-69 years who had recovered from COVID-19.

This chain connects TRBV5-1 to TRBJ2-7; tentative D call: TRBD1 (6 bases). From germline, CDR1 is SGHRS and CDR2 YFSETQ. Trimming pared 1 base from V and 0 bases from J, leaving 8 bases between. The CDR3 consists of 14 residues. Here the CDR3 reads CASSLWTASYEQYF. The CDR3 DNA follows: TGCGCCAGCAGCTTGTGGACAGCCTCCTACGAGCAGTACTTC.

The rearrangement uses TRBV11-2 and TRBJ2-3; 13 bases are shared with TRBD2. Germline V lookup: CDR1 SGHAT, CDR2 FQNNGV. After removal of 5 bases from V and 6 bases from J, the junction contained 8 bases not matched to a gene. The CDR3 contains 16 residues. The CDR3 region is CASSVGTSGVADTQYF. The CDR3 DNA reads TGTGCCAGCAGCGTCGGGACTAGCGGGGTCGCGGATACGCAGTATTTT.

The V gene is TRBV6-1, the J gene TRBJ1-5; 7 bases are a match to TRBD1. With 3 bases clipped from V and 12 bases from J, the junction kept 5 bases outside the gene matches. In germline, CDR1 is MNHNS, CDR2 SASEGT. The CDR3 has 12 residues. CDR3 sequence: CASSDWDRFQHF. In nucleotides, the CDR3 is TGTGCCAGCAGTGATTGGGACAGATTCCAGCATTTT.

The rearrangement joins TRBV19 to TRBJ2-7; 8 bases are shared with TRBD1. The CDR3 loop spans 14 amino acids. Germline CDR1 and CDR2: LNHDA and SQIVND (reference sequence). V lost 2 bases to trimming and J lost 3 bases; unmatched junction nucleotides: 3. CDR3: CASSIPGGSYEQYF. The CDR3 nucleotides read TGTGCCAGTAGTATACCAGGGGGCAGCTACGAGCAGTACTTC.

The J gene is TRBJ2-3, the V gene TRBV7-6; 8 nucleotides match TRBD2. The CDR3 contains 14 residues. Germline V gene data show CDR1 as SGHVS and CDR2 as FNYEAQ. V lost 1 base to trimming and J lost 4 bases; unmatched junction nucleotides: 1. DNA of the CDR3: TGTGCCAGCAGCTTAGGTAGCGGGGCAGATACGCAGTATTTT. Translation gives CASSLGSGADTQYF.

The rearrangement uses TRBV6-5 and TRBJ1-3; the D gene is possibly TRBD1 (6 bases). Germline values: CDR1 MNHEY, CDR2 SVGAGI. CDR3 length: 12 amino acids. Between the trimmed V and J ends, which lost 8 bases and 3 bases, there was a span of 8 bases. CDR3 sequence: CASQGFGNTIYF. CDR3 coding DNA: TGTGCCAGCCAGGGGTTTGGAAACACCATATATTTT.

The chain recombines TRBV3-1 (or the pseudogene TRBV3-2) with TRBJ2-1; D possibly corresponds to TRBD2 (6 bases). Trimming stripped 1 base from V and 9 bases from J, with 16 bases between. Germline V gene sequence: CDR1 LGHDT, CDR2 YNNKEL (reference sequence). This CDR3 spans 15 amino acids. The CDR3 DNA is TGTGCCAGCAGCCAAGGAGGTAGCGGCAGGAGTGAGCAGTTCTTC. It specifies CASSQGGSGRSEQFF.

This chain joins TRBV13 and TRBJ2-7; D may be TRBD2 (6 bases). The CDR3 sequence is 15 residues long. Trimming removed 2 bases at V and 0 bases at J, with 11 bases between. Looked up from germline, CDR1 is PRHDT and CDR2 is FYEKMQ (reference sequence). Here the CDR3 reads CASSLRGSSSYEQYF. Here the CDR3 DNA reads TGTGCCAGCAGCTTACGGGGGTCGAGCTCCTACGAGCAGTACTTC.

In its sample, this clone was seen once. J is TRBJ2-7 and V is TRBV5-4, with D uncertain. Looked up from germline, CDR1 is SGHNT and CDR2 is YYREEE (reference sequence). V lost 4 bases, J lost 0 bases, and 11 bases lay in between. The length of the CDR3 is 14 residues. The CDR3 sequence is CASSTAGSSYEQYF. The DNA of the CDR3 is TGTGCCAGCAGCACCGCAGGATCCTCCTACGAGCAGTACTTC. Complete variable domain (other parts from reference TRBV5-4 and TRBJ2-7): ETGVTQSPTHLIKTRGQQVTLRCSSQSGHNTVSWYQQALGQGPQFIFQYYREEENGRGNFPPRFSGLQFPNYSSELNVNALELDDSALYLCASSTAGSSYEQYFGPGTRLTVT.

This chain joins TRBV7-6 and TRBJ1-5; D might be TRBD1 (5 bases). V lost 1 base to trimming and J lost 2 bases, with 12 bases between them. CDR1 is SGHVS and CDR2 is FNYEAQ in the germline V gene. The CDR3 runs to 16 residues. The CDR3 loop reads CASSLGPQGRNQPQHF. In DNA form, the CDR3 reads TGTGCCAGCAGCTTAGGACCTCAGGGTCGCAATCAGCCCCAGCATTTT.

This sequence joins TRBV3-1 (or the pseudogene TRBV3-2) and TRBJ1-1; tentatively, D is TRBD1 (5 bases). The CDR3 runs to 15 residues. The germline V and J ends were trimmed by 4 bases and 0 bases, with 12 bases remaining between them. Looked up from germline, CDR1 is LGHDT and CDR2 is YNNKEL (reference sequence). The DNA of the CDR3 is TGTGCCAGCAGCCCTCTGACAGCCATGAACACTGAAGCTTTCTTT. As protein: CASSPLTAMNTEAFF.

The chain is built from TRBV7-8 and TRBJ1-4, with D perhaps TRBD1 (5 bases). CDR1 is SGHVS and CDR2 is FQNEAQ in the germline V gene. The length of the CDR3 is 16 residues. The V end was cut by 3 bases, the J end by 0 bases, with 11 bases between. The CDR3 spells CASSFRRGSTNEKLFF. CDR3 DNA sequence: TGTGCCAGCAGCTTTCGGAGGGGCTCAACTAATGAAAAACTGTTTTTT. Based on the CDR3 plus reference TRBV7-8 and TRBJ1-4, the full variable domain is GAGVSQSPRYKVAKRGQDVALRCDPISGHVSLFWYQQALGQGPEFLTYFQNEAQLDKSGLPSDRFFAERPEGSVSTLKIQRTQQEDSAVYLCASSFRRGSTNEKLFFGSGTQLSVL.

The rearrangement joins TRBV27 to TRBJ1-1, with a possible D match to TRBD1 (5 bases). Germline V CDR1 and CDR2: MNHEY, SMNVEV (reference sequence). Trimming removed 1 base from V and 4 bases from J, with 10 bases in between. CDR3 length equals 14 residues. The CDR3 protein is CASSLFVGGTEAFF. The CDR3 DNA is TGTGCCAGCAGTTTATTTGTGGGGGGCACTGAAGCTTTCTTT.

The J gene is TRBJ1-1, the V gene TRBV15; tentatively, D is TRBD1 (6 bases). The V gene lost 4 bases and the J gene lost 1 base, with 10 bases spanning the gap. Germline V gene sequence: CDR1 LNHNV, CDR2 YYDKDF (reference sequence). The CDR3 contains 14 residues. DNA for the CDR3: TGTGCCACCAGCATTACGACAGGGAACACTGAAGCTTTCTTT. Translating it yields CATSITTGNTEAFF.

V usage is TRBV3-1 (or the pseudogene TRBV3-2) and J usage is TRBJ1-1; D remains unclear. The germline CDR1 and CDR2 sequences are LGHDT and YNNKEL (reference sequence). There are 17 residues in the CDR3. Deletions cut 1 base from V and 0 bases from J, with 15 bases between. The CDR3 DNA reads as TGTGCCAGCAGCCAAGGGCCGGGTTCTTCCATGAACACTGAAGCTTTCTTT. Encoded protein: CASSQGPGSSMNTEAFF.

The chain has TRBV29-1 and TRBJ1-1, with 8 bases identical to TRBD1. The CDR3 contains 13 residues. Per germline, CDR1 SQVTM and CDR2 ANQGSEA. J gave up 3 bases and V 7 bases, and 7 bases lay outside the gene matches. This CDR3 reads CSGSEQGDTEAFF. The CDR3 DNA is TGCAGCGGTAGCGAACAGGGGGACACTGAAGCTTTCTTT. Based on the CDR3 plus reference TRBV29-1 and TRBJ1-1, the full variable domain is SAVISQKPSRDICQRGTSLTIQCQVDSQVTMMFWYRQQPGQSLTLIATANQGSEATYESGFVIDKFPISRPNLTFSTLTVSNMSPEDSSIYLCSGSEQGDTEAFFGQGTRLTVV.

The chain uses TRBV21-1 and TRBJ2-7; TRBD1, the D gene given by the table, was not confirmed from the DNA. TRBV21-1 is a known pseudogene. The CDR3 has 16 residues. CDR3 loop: CASSTSRRDSPYEQYF. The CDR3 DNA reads TGTGCCAGCAGCACGAGCCGCCGGGACAGTCCCTACGAGCAGTACTTC.

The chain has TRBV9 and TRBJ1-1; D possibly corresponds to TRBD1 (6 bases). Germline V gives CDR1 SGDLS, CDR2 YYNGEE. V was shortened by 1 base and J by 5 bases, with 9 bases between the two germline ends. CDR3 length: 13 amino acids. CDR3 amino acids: CASSVNQGTEAFF. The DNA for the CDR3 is TGTGCCAGCAGCGTAAATCAGGGGACTGAAGCTTTCTTT.

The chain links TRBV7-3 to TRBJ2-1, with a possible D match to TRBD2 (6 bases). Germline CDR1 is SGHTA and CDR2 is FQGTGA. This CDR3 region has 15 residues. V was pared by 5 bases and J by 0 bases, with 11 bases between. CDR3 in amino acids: CASSRMGGSYNEQFF. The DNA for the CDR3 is TGTGCCAGCAGCCGAATGGGGGGCTCCTACAATGAGCAGTTCTTC.

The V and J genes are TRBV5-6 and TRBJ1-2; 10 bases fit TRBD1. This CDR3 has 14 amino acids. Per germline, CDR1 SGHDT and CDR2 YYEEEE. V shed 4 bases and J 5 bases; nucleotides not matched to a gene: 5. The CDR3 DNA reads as TGTGCCAGCAGCCCGACAGGGGGCCTGTATGGCTACACCTTC. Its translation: CASSPTGGLYGYTF.

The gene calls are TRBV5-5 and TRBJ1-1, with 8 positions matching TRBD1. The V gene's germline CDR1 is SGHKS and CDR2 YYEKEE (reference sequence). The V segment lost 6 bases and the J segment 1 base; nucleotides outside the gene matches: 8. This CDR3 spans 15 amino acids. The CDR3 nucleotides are TGTGCCAGCATCCCTCGGGACAGGAGGAACACTGAAGCTTTCTTT. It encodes CASIPRDRRNTEAFF.

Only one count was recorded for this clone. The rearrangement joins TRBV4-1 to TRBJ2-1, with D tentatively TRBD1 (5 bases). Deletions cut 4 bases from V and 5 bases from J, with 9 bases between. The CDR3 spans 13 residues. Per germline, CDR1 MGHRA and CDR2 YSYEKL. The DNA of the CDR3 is TGCGCCAGCAGCCTTCAGGGCCACAATGAGCAGTTCTTC. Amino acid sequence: CASSLQGHNEQFF.